This T cell receptor beta chain comes out of a study of beta chain features in type 1 diabetes. This clone turned up a few times. The antigen is undetermined. Via CD45RO/CCR7/CD25/CD127/CD95/CD27, cells of the CD4+ naive, central memory, regulatory and stem cell-like memory subsets were sorted. The germline V and J ends were trimmed by 1 base and 3 bases, with 14 bases remaining between them. Germline V gives CDR1 SGHRS, CDR2 YFSETQ. This CDR3 spans 16 amino acids. Every bit of the isolated RNA underwent reverse transcription, so sequencing read expressed TCRB transcripts. Average reads for naive, central memory and regulatory T cell samples were roughly 3.4 million. Assay: immunoSEQ multiplex PCR; the TCRdb copy retains only in-frame clones and omits some. The sample has over 100,000 clones, about 16% seen once. Whole-study results and caveats: In all four CD4+ subsets, TCRB CDR3 length was significantly, moderately reduced in type 1 diabetes.

This sequence was found in a man aged 25-45 years with type 1 diabetes. The specimen sequenced was central memory CD4+ T cells from blood. V and J are TRBV5-1 and TRBJ2-1, with D maybe TRBD1 (5 bases). The CDR3 loop is CASSLRSAGLYNEQFF. CDR3 sequence (DNA): TGCGCCAGCAGCTTGAGGTCGGCAGGGCTCTACAATGAGCAGTTCTTC.